The T cell receptor (beta chain) under discussion was sequenced for a study of cytomegalovirus exposure and HLA in healthy donors. Study-wide results and caveats: Most TCRs appeared rarely, but some public TCRs recurred in many donors.

Only in-frame clones appear in the TCRdb table, and some are missing; sequencing was by immunoSEQ multiplex PCR. The sample contains around 69,000 clones, 96% of which appear only once. As concerns this clone: Its cognate antigen is unknown.

Trimming shortened V by 3 bases and J by 5 bases, and 9 bases separated the two germline ends. Germline CDR1 is ENHRY and CDR2 is SYGVKD. The CDR3 loop spans 13 amino acids. This rearrangement joins TRBV10-3 to TRBJ2-3, with D maybe TRBD1 (5 bases). The receptor was derived from a woman between 18 and 29 years old in good health and CMV-seropositive. The sequenced material came from PBMCs. DNA for the CDR3: TGTGCCATCAGTGATTCACAGGTAGATACGCAGTATTTT. Residues: CAISDSQVDTQYF.